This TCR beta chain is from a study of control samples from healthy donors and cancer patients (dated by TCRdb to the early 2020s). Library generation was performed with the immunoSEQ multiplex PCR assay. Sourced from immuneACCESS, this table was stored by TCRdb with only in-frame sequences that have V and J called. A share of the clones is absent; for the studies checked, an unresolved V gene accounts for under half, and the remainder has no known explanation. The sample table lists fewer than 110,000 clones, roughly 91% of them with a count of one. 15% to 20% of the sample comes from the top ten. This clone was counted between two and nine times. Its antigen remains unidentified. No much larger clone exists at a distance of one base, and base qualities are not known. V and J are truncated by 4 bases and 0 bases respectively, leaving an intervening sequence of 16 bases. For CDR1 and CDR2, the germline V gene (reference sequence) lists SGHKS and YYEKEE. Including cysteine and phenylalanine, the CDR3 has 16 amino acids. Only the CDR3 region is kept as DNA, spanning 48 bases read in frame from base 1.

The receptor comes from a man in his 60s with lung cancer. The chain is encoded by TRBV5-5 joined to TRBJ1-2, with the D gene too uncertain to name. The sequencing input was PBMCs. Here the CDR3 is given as CASSKRLEGANYGYTF. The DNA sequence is TGTGCCAGCAGCAAACGTCTGGAGGGAGCTAACTATGGCTACACCTTC.